This TCR beta chain stems from a study of PD-L1 blockade in urothelial cancer. Study-wide results and caveats: At 3 weeks on treatment, tumor-associated clones expanded more with durable benefit. One FFPE tumor sample per patient was analyzed, and none was taken right before treatment.

Looked up from germline, CDR1 is MRHNA and CDR2 is SNTAGT. The CDR3 has 16 residues. V lost 0 bases to trimming and J lost 5 bases; unmatched junction nucleotides: 7. Details on this clone: Its specificity is not known.

Generated by immunoSEQ multiplex PCR, the TCRdb table keeps only in-frame clones and is missing some. The sample lists about 36,000 clones; approximately 34% were seen once. The sequencing here drew on tumor tissue, taken before atezolizumab (anti-PD-L1) treatment. The source is a man aged 55 to 70 with urothelial cancer. The chain combines TRBV6-4 with TRBJ2-3, with TRBD2 matching 8 bases. CDR3 sequence (DNA): TGTGCCAGCAGTGACTCGAGCGGGAGTGCCAAAGATACGCAGTATTTT. Protein: CASSDSSGSAKDTQYF.